These T cell receptor beta chains were read from a single sample in a study of Ad26.COV2.S vaccination and SARS-CoV-2 variants. Libraries were prepared by immunoSEQ multiplex PCR; TCRdb keeps only in-frame clonotypes and omits some of them. Of 440,000 or so clones listed, 89% are singletons. This material consisted of peripheral blood, taken in a trial of Ad26.COV2.S vaccine versus placebo. Every receptor here comes from a person aged 18-65 years who received the Ad26.COV2.S COVID-19 vaccine or a placebo. Each CDR3 is given with its conserved first and last residue. A D gene is named only where the DNA matches it firmly. Clone size appears in some rows only: once, few, many, or a class for an expanded clone.

j_call	d_call	v_call	clone_size	cdr3_aa	cdr3_nt
TRBJ2-1	.	TRBV7-2	.	CASSFVAGGSYNEQFF	TGTGCCAGCAGCTTTGTTGCCGGCGGATCCTACAATGAGCAGTTCTTC
TRBJ1-2	TRBD1	TRBV5-1	.	CASSWGTGERGYTF	TGCGCCAGCAGCTGGGGGACAGGGGAGAGGGGCTACACCTTC
TRBJ2-3	TRBD2	TRBV4-2	once	CASSQDSLADPTDTQYF	TGTGCCAGCAGCCAAGATAGCCTAGCGGACCCCACAGATACGCAGTATTTT
TRBJ1-5	.	TRBV15	.	CATSREYRVGNQPQHF	TGTGCCACCAGCAGAGAATACAGGGTTGGCAATCAGCCCCAGCATTTT
TRBJ1-4	TRBD1	TRBV11-2	.	CASSLVGQINEKLFF	TGTGCCAGCAGCTTAGTGGGACAGATTAATGAAAAACTGTTTTTT
TRBJ2-2	TRBD2	TRBV7-2	.	CASSLKASGYTGELFF	TGTGCCAGCAGCTTAAAGGCTAGCGGATACACCGGGGAGCTGTTTTTT
TRBJ1-1	TRBD1	TRBV10-2	.	CASSGGTGGVMGTEAFF	TGCGCCAGCAGTGGGGGGACAGGGGGCGTTATGGGCACTGAAGCTTTCTTT
TRBJ1-6	TRBD1	TRBV24-1	.	CATMWVAGQVISPLHF	TGTGCCACCATGTGGGTTGCGGGACAGGTTATTTCACCCCTCCACTTT
TRBJ1-2	TRBD1	TRBV19	.	CASSTPGQGAGYGYTF	TGTGCCAGTAGTACTCCGGGACAGGGGGCAGGCTATGGCTACACCTTC
TRBJ2-7	.	TRBV25-1	.	CASSEHRGGAYEQYF	TGTGCCAGCAGTGAACACAGGGGAGGCGCCTACGAGCAGTACTTC
TRBJ1-5	TRBD1	TRBV4-3	.	CASSPRAIGTGRFQPQHF	TGCGCCAGCAGCCCACGGGCGATAGGGACAGGGCGTTTTCAGCCCCAGCATTTT
TRBJ1-2	.	TRBV20-1	.	CSVRGYTF	TGCAGTGTGAGGGGATACACCTTC
TRBJ1-2	.	TRBV15	.	CATSRDVGYYGYTF	TGTGCCACCAGCAGAGATGTTGGGTACTATGGCTACACCTTC
TRBJ1-1	.	TRBV29-1	.	CSHLAKEGQKNTEAFF	TGCAGCCATCTTGCTAAAGAGGGACAAAAGAACACTGAAGCTTTCTTT
TRBJ1-1	.	TRBV6-1	.	CASSDRFWDTEAFF	TGTGCCAGCAGTGACCGGTTTTGGGACACTGAAGCTTTCTTT
TRBJ1-6	.	TRBV28	.	CASSARTGYSPLHF	TGTGCCAGCAGTGCGCGAACTGGGTATTCACCCCTCCACTTT
TRBJ2-7	.	TRBV14	.	CASSREYAGQTHRVLEQYF	TGTGCCAGCAGCCGAGAGTACGCGGGACAGACCCACCGCGTGCTCGAGCAGTACTTC
TRBJ2-3	.	TRBV7-9	few	CASSRSGGSTDTQYF	TGTGCCAGCAGCCGTAGCGGAGGAAGCACAGATACGCAGTATTTT
TRBJ2-1	.	TRBV11-2	few	CASTGRNNEQFF	TGTGCCAGCACCGGACGGAACAATGAGCAGTTCTTC
TRBJ1-5	TRBD1	TRBV9	few	CASSVGQEGQPQHF	TGTGCCAGCAGCGTGGGACAGGAGGGCCAGCCCCAGCATTTT
TRBJ2-7	.	TRBV6-5	once	CASNGQSYEQYF	TGTGCCAGCAACGGACAGAGCTACGAGCAGTACTTC
TRBJ2-2	.	TRBV7-6	.	CASSFGQANTGELFF	TGTGCCAGCAGCTTTGGCCAGGCGAACACCGGGGAGCTGTTTTTT
TRBJ1-5	.	TRBV28	.	CASSLSGGGNQPQHF	TGTGCCAGCAGTTTATCGGGGGGAGGCAATCAGCCCCAGCATTTT
TRBJ1-2	.	TRBV2	.	CASSDETAANYGYTF	TGTGCCAGCAGTGACGAGACTGCAGCTAACTATGGCTACACCTTC
TRBJ2-1	.	TRBV14	.	CASSPISGNYYNEQFF	TGTGCCAGCAGCCCAATTAGCGGCAACTACTACAATGAGCAGTTCTTC
TRBJ1-4	.	TRBV20-1	.	CSASPGAEKLFF	TGCAGTGCTAGTCCAGGAGCGGAAAAACTGTTTTTT
TRBJ1-2	.	TRBV5-5	.	CASSSVPGEVYGYTF	TGTGCCAGCAGCTCGGTGCCGGGGGAGGTCTATGGCTACACCTTC
TRBJ1-1	.	TRBV7-2	.	CASSSRMNTEAFF	TGTGCCAGCAGCTCCAGAATGAACACTGAAGCTTTCTTT
TRBJ1-4	.	TRBV6-5	.	CASREREYEKLFF	TGTGCCAGCAGGGAGAGGGAGTATGAAAAACTGTTTTTT
TRBJ1-5	TRBD1	TRBV18	few	CASSQGQNQPQHF	TGTGCCAGCTCACAGGGACAGAATCAGCCCCAGCATTTT
TRBJ2-3	TRBD1	TRBV7-2	.	CASSLQGTGPSTDTQYF	TGTGCCAGCAGCTTACAAGGGACAGGGCCTAGCACAGATACGCAGTATTTT
TRBJ1-1	.	TRBV30	once	CAWNRGSMNTEAFF	TGTGCCTGGAATAGGGGGTCTATGAACACTGAAGCTTTCTTT
TRBJ2-1	TRBD2	TRBV5-1	.	CASSWGLAGLDEQFF	TGCGCCAGCAGCTGGGGACTAGCGGGATTAGATGAGCAGTTCTTC
TRBJ1-1	.	TRBV5-6	.	CASSLAGPLMNTEAFF	TGTGCCAGCAGCTTGGCGGGACCCCTGATGAACACTGAAGCTTTCTTT
TRBJ1-1	.	TRBV19	.	CASSLATMNTEAFF	TGTGCCAGTAGTTTGGCCACCATGAACACTGAAGCTTTCTTT
TRBJ2-2	TRBD1	TRBV29-1	.	CSAETGLTGELFF	TGCAGCGCTGAGACAGGGCTGACCGGGGAGCTGTTTTTT
TRBJ2-1	.	TRBV4-1	.	CASSQTGTRGYNEQFF	TGCGCCAGCAGTCAAACAGGGACTCGGGGCTACAATGAGCAGTTCTTC
TRBJ1-5	.	TRBV6-6	.	CASSYRTGSNQPQHF	TGTGCCAGCAGTTACCGGACTGGAAGCAATCAGCCCCAGCATTTT
TRBJ2-1	TRBD1	TRBV4-2	.	CASSKGTGSYNEQFF	TGTGCCAGCAGCAAGGGGACAGGGTCCTACAATGAGCAGTTCTTC
TRBJ2-5	.	TRBV6-2/TRBV6-3	.	CASSYGWQGGETQYF	TGTGCCAGCAGTTACGGGTGGCAGGGGGGAGAGACCCAGTACTTC